A single sample is the source of the 30 T cell receptor beta chains below, sequenced in a study of shared clonotypes between healthy human individuals. Clones were read by immunoSEQ multiplex PCR, and TCRdb kept only the in-frame ones, dropping some. Counted here are millions of clones, 85% to 95% occurring once; the ten biggest clones make up roughly 0.13%. The sequenced sample consisted of naive CD4+ T cells sorted from blood. Regarding subset: CD45RA+ positively selected. Receptors originate from a man aged 18-30 years in good health.

V usage is TRBV5-1 and J usage is TRBJ2-7, with a tentative D call TRBD1 (5 bases). Trimming took off 5 bases at V and 3 bases at J, with 12 bases between the two ends. Germline assignment: CDR1 SGHRS and CDR2 YFSETQ. This CDR3 comprises 13 residues. As DNA, the CDR3 is TGCGCCAGCAGACATACAGGATACTACGAGCAGTACTTC. Translated, it gives CASRHTGYYEQYF.

This clone was recorded only once. Other DNA sequences in the sample encode the same CDR3. The gene calls are TRBV7-9 and TRBJ1-5; D is perhaps TRBD1 (5 bases). The CDR3 is made up of 15 amino acids. Looked up from germline, CDR1 is SEHNR and CDR2 is FQNEAQ (reference sequence). V lost 1 base and J lost 2, with 9 bases in between. CDR3 residues: CASSLEGAGNQPQHF. The CDR3 bases are TGTGCCAGCAGCTTAGAAGGGGCAGGCAATCAGCCCCAGCATTTT.

The chain is built from TRBV7-2 and TRBJ1-2; a possible D gene is TRBD1 (5 bases). The V end lost 3 bases, the J end lost 4 bases, and 15 bases lay between the germline ends. The CDR3 is made up of 15 amino acids. CDR1 is SGHTA and CDR2 is FQGNSA in the germline V gene. The CDR3 loop reads CASSLTANPGYGYTF. The DNA of the CDR3 is TGTGCCAGCAGCTTGACAGCCAACCCGGGCTATGGCTACACCTTC.

The genes are TRBV5-6 and TRBJ1-2, with D tentatively TRBD1 (5 bases). The ends were cut back, 4 bases at V and 5 bases at J, with 12 bases in the middle. The CDR3 contains 13 residues. Germline CDR1 reads SGHDT; CDR2 reads YYEEEE. In DNA, the CDR3 is TGTGCCAGCAGCACCGGGCCAGGGTATGGCTACACCTTC. This gives the protein CASSTGPGYGYTF. Looking up the rest from reference TRBV5-6 and TRBJ1-2 gives the full variable domain: DAGVTQSPTHLIKTRGQQVTLRCSPKSGHDTVSWYQQALGQGPQFIFQYYEEEERQRGNFPDRFSGHQFPNYSSELNVNALLLGDSALYLCASSTGPGYGYTFGSGTRLTVV.

This chain links TRBV7-3 with TRBJ2-3; weak D call: TRBD2 (7 bases). Trimming shortened V by 4 bases and J by 1 base, and 12 bases separated the two germline ends. Germline CDR1 and CDR2: SGHTA and FQGTGA. The CDR3 is made up of 15 amino acids. Here the CDR3 reads CASSSLGGGTDTQYF. In nucleotides, the CDR3 is TGTGCCAGCAGCTCACTAGGGGGGGGCACAGATACGCAGTATTTT.

The V gene is TRBV4-3, the J gene TRBJ1-2; maybe TRBD1 (5 bases). The germline CDR1 and CDR2 sequences are LGHNA and YSLEER. V gave up 0 bases and J gave up 7 bases, with 12 bases separating them. There are 14 residues in the CDR3. CDR3 nucleotide sequence: TGCGCCAGCAGCCAAGAATCGGTGGGGGGTGGCTACACCTTC. Translated: CASSQESVGGGYTF.

The rearrangement uses TRBV5-1 and TRBJ1-2, with 12 bases identical to TRBD1. The germline V gene has CDR1 SGHRS and CDR2 YFSETQ. V trimming: 0 bases; J trimming: 8 bases; junction bases outside the gene matches: 5. The CDR3 consists of 15 residues. The CDR3 here is CASSLAGQGAGGYTF. CDR3 nucleotide sequence: TGCGCCAGCAGCTTGGCGGGACAGGGGGCGGGCGGCTACACCTTC.

This clone was found once. This chain joins TRBV9 and TRBJ2-5; tentatively, D is TRBD1 or TRBD2 (5 bases each). Germline loops: CDR1 SGDLS, CDR2 YYNGEE. The CDR3 sequence is 15 residues long. Trimming took 0 bases from V and 1 from J, leaving 10 bases between them. The CDR3 spells CASSVVRDGQETQYF. The CDR3 DNA is TGTGCCAGCAGCGTAGTCCGGGACGGCCAAGAGACCCAGTACTTC.

This clone was seen many times. V and J are TRBV10-3 and TRBJ2-7; 7 nucleotides match TRBD1. The V gene end was trimmed by 8 bases and the J gene end by 2 bases; junction bases not matched to a gene: 15. Germline loops: CDR1 ENHRY, CDR2 SYGVKD. This CDR3 contains 16 residues. CDR3: CAIRSTIDRAAYEQYF. In DNA, the CDR3 is TGTGCCATCCGATCAACCATCGACAGGGCAGCCTACGAGCAGTACTTC.

V and J are TRBV10-3 and TRBJ1-4; D gene unclear. CDR3 length equals 14 residues. V lost 0 bases, J lost 5 bases, and 7 bases lay in between. Germline V gene sequence: CDR1 ENHRY, CDR2 SYGVKD. The CDR3: CAISESTTNEKLFF. The CDR3 region has the DNA TGTGCCATCAGTGAGTCAACCACCAATGAAAAACTGTTTTTT.

This chain uses TRBV18 with TRBJ2-1; the match to TRBD2 covers 8 bases. Germline CDR1 is KGHSH and CDR2 is LQKENI. With V trimmed by 3 bases and J by 1 base, 11 bases remained unmatched. The CDR3 runs to 18 residues. CDR3 residues: CASSPFGSGSGSYNEQFF. Written as DNA, the CDR3 is TGTGCCAGCTCACCCTTCGGGAGCGGGAGTGGTTCCTACAATGAGCAGTTCTTC.

This chain uses TRBV6-6 with TRBJ1-3; no clear D. The CDR3 has 15 amino acids. The germline CDR1 and CDR2 sequences are MNHNY and SVGAGI (reference sequence). V lost 7 bases and J lost 4, with 17 bases in between. For the CDR3, the DNA is TGTGCCAGCAAAAATCCCTTAATAGACGGAAACACCATATATTTT. It specifies CASKNPLIDGNTIYF.

In the case of this clone: A much larger clone differs from this one at a single base, so this may be a read error. The sample holds other DNA sequences that translate to the same CDR3. V is TRBV11-2 and J is TRBJ2-7, with unresolved D. V was trimmed by 3 bases and J by 2 bases, leaving 2 bases between them. CDR1 is SGHAT and CDR2 is FQNNGV in the germline V gene. CDR3 length equals 11 residues. The CDR3 loop reads CASSFTYEQYF. The CDR3 nucleotides read TGTGCCAGCAGCTTTACCTACGAGCAGTACTTC.

The chain is built from TRBV2 and TRBJ2-7; 9 bases align to TRBD1. The CDR3 runs 13 residues. The V segment lost 5 bases and the J segment 4 bases; nucleotides outside the gene matches: 3. In germline, CDR1 is SNHLY, CDR2 FYNNEI. The DNA of the CDR3 is TGTGCCAGCAGTTGGGGACAGGGTTACGAGCAGTACTTC. Its protein product is CASSWGQGYEQYF.

The CDR3 region is CASSLTRLSRFSETQYF. DNA for the CDR3: TGTGCCAGCAGCTTGACTCGTCTTTCGAGGTTTTCAGAGACCCAGTACTTC. The chain carries TRBV7-8 and TRBJ2-5; D unresolved. This CDR3 is 17 amino acids long. Trimming stripped 3 bases from V and 4 bases from J, with 21 bases between. CDR1 is SGHVS, CDR2 FQNEAQ, per germline.

The chain couples TRBV30 to TRBJ1-1; D gene unclear. The CDR3 spans 13 residues. V lost 3 bases to trimming and J lost 1 base, with 9 bases between them. Germline values: CDR1 GTSNPN, CDR2 SVGIG (reference sequence). CDR3 DNA sequence: TGTGCCTGGAGACGGCGCCAGAACACTGAAGCTTTCTTT. This sequence encodes CAWRRRQNTEAFF.

On this clone: Other DNA sequences in the same sample also yield this CDR3. The rearrangement joins TRBV2 to TRBJ1-4; no reliable D call. V lost 6 bases and J lost 5, with 7 bases in between. Germline V gives CDR1 SNHLY, CDR2 FYNNEI. This CDR3 is 12 amino acids long. CDR3 nucleotide sequence: TGTGCCAGCAGCGGTTTAAATGAAAAACTGTTTTTT. This codes for CASSGLNEKLFF.

The gene calls are TRBV18 and TRBJ1-2; 9 bases map to TRBD1. The junction had 9 bases not matched to a gene; V was cut back by 1 base and J by 6 bases. This CDR3 region has 16 residues. CDR1 KGHSH and CDR2 LQKENI come from the germline V gene. In nucleotides, the CDR3 is TGTGCCAGCTCACCACTCTCGGGACAGGGAGTAGATGGCTACACCTTC. It specifies CASSPLSGQGVDGYTF.

The rearrangement joins TRBV10-1 to TRBJ1-1; possibly TRBD1 for D (5 bases). V was shortened by 5 bases and J by 3 bases, with 10 bases between the two germline ends. Germline CDR1 and CDR2: WNHNN and SYGVQD (reference sequence). This CDR3 is built from 13 residues. The CDR3 region is CASSSGGDTEAFF. CDR3 bases: TGCGCCAGCAGTTCCGGGGGGGACACTGAAGCTTTCTTT.

The chain joins TRBV9 to TRBJ2-1; 9 bases agree with TRBD2. The CDR3 is 15 amino acids. The trim removed 6 bases at V and 4 bases at J, leaving 8 bases unmatched. Germline V gene data show CDR1 as SGDLS and CDR2 as YYNGEE. CDR3 in amino acids: CASNDLAGRYNEQFF. The CDR3 coding sequence is TGTGCCAGCAACGACCTAGCGGGGAGGTACAATGAGCAGTTCTTC.

The V and J genes are TRBV7-6 and TRBJ2-5; D gene ambiguous. CDR3 length equals 15 residues. Germline V gene lookup returns CDR1 SGHVS and CDR2 FNYEAQ. V shed 3 bases and J shed 1 base, with 12 bases lying between them. CDR3 sequence: CASSFGAFTQETQYF. CDR3 nucleotides: TGTGCCAGCAGCTTCGGAGCGTTTACCCAAGAGACCCAGTACTTC.

As for this clone: Given a much more abundant clone one base away, this may be a read error. Additional DNA sequences in this sample encode the identical CDR3. The rearrangement joins TRBV7-6 to TRBJ2-7, with D hard to call. The germline V gene encodes CDR1 SGHVS and CDR2 FNYEAQ. The CDR3 is 11 residues long. The V gene lost 5 bases and the J gene lost 1 base, with 3 bases spanning the gap. CDR3 in amino acids: CASSLSYEQYF. Written as DNA, the CDR3 is TGTGCCAGCAGCCTATCCTACGAGCAGTACTTC.

This clone was detected only once. This rearrangement joins TRBV6-5 to TRBJ1-1; tentative D call: TRBD1 (6 bases). The CDR3 is made up of 15 amino acids. Germline assignment: CDR1 MNHEY and CDR2 SVGAGI. The V gene lost 9 bases and the J gene lost 5 bases, with 22 bases spanning the gap. CDR3 loop: CASKGGSPGWTEAFF. As DNA, the CDR3 is TGTGCCAGTAAGGGGGGTAGCCCCGGATGGACTGAAGCTTTCTTT.

The chain carries TRBV30 and TRBJ1-1; possible D gene TRBD1, 5 bases. V lost 3 bases and J lost 7, with 12 bases in between. CDR3 size: 12 residues. Germline V CDR1 and CDR2: GTSNPN, SVGIG (reference sequence). Here the CDR3 DNA reads TGTGCCTGGAGCGGCAGGGTCGGTGAAGCTTTCTTT. Its translation is CAWSGRVGEAFF.

This CDR3 reads CATRREGNEQFF. DNA of the CDR3: TGTGCCACCCGCCGGGAGGGCAATGAGCAGTTCTTC. The chain joins TRBV2 to TRBJ2-1; 8 nucleotides line up with TRBD2. J was trimmed by 6 bases and V by 10 bases; bases with no gene match: 5. The CDR3 has 12 residues. CDR1 is SNHLY and CDR2 is FYNNEI in the germline V gene.

This chain joins TRBV5-6 and TRBJ1-4, with D perhaps matching TRBD1 (6 bases). V was clipped by 4 bases and J by 11 bases, with 12 bases between them. Germline V gene sequence: CDR1 SGHDT, CDR2 YYEEEE. The CDR3 loop spans 12 amino acids. DNA of the CDR3: TGTGCCAGCAGCGAACAGGGAGGTAAACTGTTTTTT. It codes for CASSEQGGKLFF.

The genes are TRBV2 and TRBJ1-1; D is ambiguous. The CDR3 has 12 amino acids. Germline values: CDR1 SNHLY, CDR2 FYNNEI. The ends were cut back, 9 bases at V and 3 bases at J, with 11 bases in the middle. The CDR3 region has the DNA TGTGCCAGTAATGACCCGGACACTGAAGCTTTCTTT. Its protein product is CASNDPDTEAFF.

The rearrangement uses TRBV5-1 and TRBJ2-2, with D unresolved. This CDR3 comprises 14 residues. Germline loops: CDR1 SGHRS, CDR2 YFSETQ. V was pared by 7 bases and J by 1 base, with 11 bases between. CDR3 DNA sequence: TGCGCCAGCCAAAGGACGGGGAACACCGGGGAGCTGTTTTTT. Its protein product is CASQRTGNTGELFF.

CDR3: CASSLNQGYEQYF. As DNA, the CDR3 is TGTGCCAGCAGCTTAAATCAGGGGTACGAGCAGTACTTC. The chain recombines TRBV7-2 with TRBJ2-7, with a tentative D call TRBD1 (6 bases). The CDR3 spans 13 residues. V was cut by 2 bases and J by 4 bases, with 9 bases left in between. Germline values: CDR1 SGHTA, CDR2 FQGNSA.

The chain is built from TRBV21-1 and TRBJ1-5; TRBD1 is taken as the D call from the table, unchecked against the DNA. TRBV21-1 is deemed a pseudogene. This CDR3 has 17 amino acids. CDR3: CASSKATGGCGNQPQHF. CDR3 nucleotide sequence: TGTGCCAGCAGCAAAGCTACAGGGGGCTGTGGCAATCAGCCCCAGCATTTT.